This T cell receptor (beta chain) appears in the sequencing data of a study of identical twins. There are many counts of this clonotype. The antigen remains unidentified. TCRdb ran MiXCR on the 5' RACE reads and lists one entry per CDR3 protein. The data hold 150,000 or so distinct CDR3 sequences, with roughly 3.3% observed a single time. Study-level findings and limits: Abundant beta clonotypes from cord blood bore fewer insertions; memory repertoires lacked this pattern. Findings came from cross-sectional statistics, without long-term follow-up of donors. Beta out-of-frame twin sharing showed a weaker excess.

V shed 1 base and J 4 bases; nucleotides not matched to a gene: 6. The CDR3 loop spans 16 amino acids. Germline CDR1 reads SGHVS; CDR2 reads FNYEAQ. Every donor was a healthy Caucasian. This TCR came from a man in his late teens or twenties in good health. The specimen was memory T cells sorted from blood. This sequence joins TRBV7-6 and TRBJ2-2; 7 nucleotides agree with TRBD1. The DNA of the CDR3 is TGTGCCAGCAGCTTAGGACAGGGTTTGATCACCGGGGAGCTGTTTTTT. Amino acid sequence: CASSLGQGLITGELFF.